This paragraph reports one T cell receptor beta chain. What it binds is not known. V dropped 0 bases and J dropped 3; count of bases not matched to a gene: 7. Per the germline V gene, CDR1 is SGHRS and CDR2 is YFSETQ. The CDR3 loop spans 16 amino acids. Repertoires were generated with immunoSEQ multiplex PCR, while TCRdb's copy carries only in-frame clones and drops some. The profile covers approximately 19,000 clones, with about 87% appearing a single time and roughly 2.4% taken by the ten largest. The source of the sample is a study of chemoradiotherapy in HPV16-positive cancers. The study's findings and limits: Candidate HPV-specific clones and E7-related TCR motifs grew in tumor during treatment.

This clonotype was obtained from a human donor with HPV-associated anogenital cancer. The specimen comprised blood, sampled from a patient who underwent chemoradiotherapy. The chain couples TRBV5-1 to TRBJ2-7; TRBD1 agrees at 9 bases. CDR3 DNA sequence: TGCGCCAGCAGCTTGGATGGGACAGGGCTAGTCTACGAGCAGTACTTC. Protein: CASSLDGTGLVYEQYF.